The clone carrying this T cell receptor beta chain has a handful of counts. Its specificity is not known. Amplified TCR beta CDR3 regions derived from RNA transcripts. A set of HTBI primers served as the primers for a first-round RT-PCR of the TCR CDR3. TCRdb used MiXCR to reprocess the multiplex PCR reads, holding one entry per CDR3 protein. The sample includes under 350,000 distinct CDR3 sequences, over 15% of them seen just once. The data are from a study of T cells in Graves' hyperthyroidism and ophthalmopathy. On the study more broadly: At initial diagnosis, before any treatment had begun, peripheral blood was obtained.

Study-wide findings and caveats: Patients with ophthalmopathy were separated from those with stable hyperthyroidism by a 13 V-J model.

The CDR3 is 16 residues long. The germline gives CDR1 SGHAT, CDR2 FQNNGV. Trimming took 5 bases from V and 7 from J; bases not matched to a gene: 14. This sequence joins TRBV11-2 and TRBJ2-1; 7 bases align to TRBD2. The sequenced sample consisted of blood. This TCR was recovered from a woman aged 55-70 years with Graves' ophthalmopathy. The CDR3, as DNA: TGTGCCAGCAGCCAAGGGAGGGACCTCCCGAGAAATGAGCAGTTCTTC. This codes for CASSQGRDLPRNEQFF.